This TCR beta chain was sequenced for a study of T cell changes during pregnancy in multiple sclerosis. The CDR3 has 14 amino acids. The germline gives CDR1 SGHTS, CDR2 YDEGEE. V was shortened by 1 base and J by 4 bases, with 11 bases between the two germline ends. Produced via immunoSEQ multiplex PCR; TCRdb's table is partial and in-frame only. This sample has around 100,000 clones, with 90% found just once. This material consisted of peripheral blood, taken in the second trimester of pregnancy. This chain connects TRBV5-8 to TRBJ1-2; D perhaps matches TRBD1 (5 bases). This sequence was found in a female donor in good health, enrolled as a control in a pregnancy study. The CDR3 nucleotides are TGTGCCAGCAGCTTGATCCCAGGGATCTATGGCTACACCTTC. Translating gives CASSLIPGIYGYTF.